These 7 T cell receptor beta chains share one sample of origin, sequenced in a study of cytomegalovirus exposure and HLA in healthy donors. It was with 60 Vbeta and 13 Jbeta primers that the PCR ran. The repertoire was sequenced with immunoSEQ multiplex PCR; TCRdb's copy has only in-frame clones and lacks some. This sample has roughly 120,000 clones, with approximately 15% found just once. The material sequenced was PBMCs. All receptors derive from a woman aged 18-29 years in good health and CMV-seronegative.

This chain links TRBV5-4 with TRBJ2-1, with 7 bases matching TRBD2. Losses at the gene ends were 5 bases for V and 5 bases for J; bases not matched to a gene: 10. This CDR3 has 15 amino acids. The germline V gene has CDR1 SGHNT and CDR2 YYREEE (reference sequence). CDR3 bases: TGTGCCAGCAGTTCTGGGGGGGTCCAGGACAATGAGCAGTTCTTC. Protein product: CASSSGGVQDNEQFF.

The genes are TRBV28 and TRBJ1-2; TRBD1 matches at 7 bases. The CDR3 loop spans 13 amino acids. Per germline, CDR1 MDHEN and CDR2 SYDVKM. J gave up 6 bases and V 5 bases, and 6 bases lay outside the gene matches. Here the CDR3 reads CASSLGTVDGYTF. As DNA, the CDR3 is TGTGCCAGCAGTCTCGGGACAGTGGATGGCTACACCTTC.

The table lists this clone with a few counts. The V and J genes are TRBV6-6 and TRBJ1-2, with TRBD1 as a possible D gene (5 bases). The CDR3 spans 12 residues. The V gene lost 8 bases and the J gene lost 2 bases, with 9 bases spanning the gap. CDR1 is MNHNY and CDR2 is SVGAGI in the germline V gene (reference sequence). DNA of the CDR3: TGTGCCAGCGACCAGGGAAACTATGGCTACACCTTC. This codes for CASDQGNYGYTF.

This clone has only a few counts. Other nucleotide sequences from this sample produce the same CDR3. The CDR3 DNA reads TGTGCCAGCAGTTACTCGCGGGGGAATGAGCAGTTCTTC. Protein sequence: CASSYSRGNEQFF. The chain links TRBV6-5 to TRBJ2-1, with 7 nucleotides matching TRBD2. CDR3 length: 13 residues. Per germline, CDR1 MNHEY and CDR2 SVGAGI. The V segment lost 0 bases and the J segment 7 bases; nucleotides outside the gene matches: 0.

CDR3 bases: TGTGCCAGCAGCTTATCACCAGGGGGACAAGAGACCCAGTACTTC. It translates to CASSLSPGGQETQYF. This chain connects TRBV7-3 to TRBJ2-5, with TRBD1 matching over 7 bases. This CDR3 has 15 amino acids. The germline CDR1 and CDR2 sequences are SGHTA and FQGTGA. V shed 2 bases and J 2 bases; nucleotides not matched to a gene: 5.

This clone was seen a handful of times. The chain joins TRBV4-1 to TRBJ2-1; TRBD2 aligns across 8 bases. After removal of 1 base from V and 5 bases from J, the junction contained 10 bases not matched to a gene. The length of the CDR3 is 17 residues. The germline V gene has CDR1 MGHRA and CDR2 YSYEKL. This CDR3 is CASSQVYERERDNEQFF. The CDR3 nucleotides read TGCGCCAGCAGCCAAGTATATGAGCGGGAGAGAGACAATGAGCAGTTCTTC.

Only a few counts were recorded for this clone. The V and J genes are TRBV6-5 and TRBJ2-7; 9 bases are a match to TRBD2. CDR1 MNHEY and CDR2 SVGAGI come from the germline V gene. The junction had 9 bases not matched to a gene; V was cut back by 5 bases and J by 4 bases. The CDR3 spans 15 residues. The CDR3 loop is CASSPLAGPGYEQYF. CDR3 nucleotide sequence: TGTGCCAGCAGTCCCCTAGCGGGACCCGGGTACGAGCAGTACTTC.